This entry lists 11 T cell receptor beta chains sequenced from one sample in a study of beta chain features in type 1 diabetes. Every isolated RNA sample was fully reverse transcribed, so sequencing captured expressed TCRB transcripts. Sequencing was performed with immunoSEQ multiplex PCR; in TCRdb, only in-frame clones are kept and a portion is missing. The sample lists fewer than 250,000 clones; 13% to 15% were seen once. Sequencing was carried out using naive CD4+ T cells from blood. These receptors came from a woman aged 40 to 55 in good health.

This clone was counted only a few times. The rearrangement joins TRBV5-1 to TRBJ1-1, with unresolved D. Germline CDR1 reads SGHRS; CDR2 reads YFSETQ. The CDR3 consists of 14 residues. V lost 1 base and J lost 2, with 9 bases in between. Here the CDR3 reads CASSLRAGNTEAFF. CDR3 in DNA: TGCGCCAGCAGCTTGAGGGCGGGAAACACTGAAGCTTTCTTT.

V usage is TRBV5-8 and J usage is TRBJ2-6; 8 bases line up with TRBD1. CDR3 length equals 13 residues. V dropped 0 bases and J dropped 10; count of bases not matched to a gene: 0. Germline CDR1 reads SGHTS; CDR2 reads YDEGEE. The CDR3 region has the DNA TGTGCCAGCAGCTTGGACAGGGGGAACGTCCTGACTTTC. Its protein is CASSLDRGNVLTF.

The gene calls are TRBV7-2 and TRBJ1-2, with 7 nucleotides matching TRBD1. Trimming at V came to 0 bases and at J to 4 bases, leaving 8 bases not matched to a gene. The CDR3 is 16 residues long. CDR1 SGHTA and CDR2 FQGNSA come from the germline V gene. CDR3 bases: TGTGCCAGCAGCTTAGCGCCGGGGGGGGACAGCTATGGCTACACCTTC. Translating gives CASSLAPGGDSYGYTF. The full variable domain, with the rest looked up from reference TRBV7-2 and TRBJ1-2, is GAGVSQSPSNKVTEKGKDVELRCDPISGHTALYWYRQSLGQGLEFLIYFQGNSAPDKSGLPSDRFSAERTGGSVSTLTIQRTQQEDSAVYLCASSLAPGGDSYGYTFGSGTRLTVV.

V is TRBV7-8 and J is TRBJ2-1; 8 bases match TRBD1. Germline V lookup: CDR1 SGHVS, CDR2 FQNEAQ. V lost 0 bases to trimming and J lost 7 bases; unmatched junction nucleotides: 11. This CDR3 spans 17 amino acids. Here the CDR3 DNA reads TGTGCCAGCAGCTTAGCCCCATGGACAGGGCCTGTTAATGAGCAGTTCTTC. This codes for CASSLAPWTGPVNEQFF.

This clone was found a few times. The chain is built from TRBV6-1 and TRBJ1-2; D is unresolved. Germline V CDR1 and CDR2: MNHNS, SASEGT. The length of the CDR3 is 17 residues. The V gene lost 0 bases and the J gene lost 2 bases, with 16 bases spanning the gap. CDR3 region: CASSEAQIGWRNYGYTF. CDR3 coding DNA: TGTGCCAGCAGTGAAGCCCAGATAGGGTGGAGGAACTATGGCTACACCTTC.

The chain links TRBV4-1 to TRBJ2-3, with 11 bases aligning to TRBD1. Germline V gene sequence: CDR1 MGHRA, CDR2 YSYEKL. V shed 8 bases, J shed 3 bases, and the junction held 13 bases outside the gene matches. This CDR3 is 17 amino acids long. CDR3: CASLTPGTGGRTDTQYF. In DNA form, the CDR3 reads TGCGCCAGCTTAACACCTGGGACAGGGGGGCGGACAGATACGCAGTATTTT.

This sequence joins TRBV5-1 and TRBJ2-7, with 7 bases identical to TRBD1. Trimming removed 4 bases from V and 1 base from J; junction bases left unmatched: 8. The CDR3 totals 15 residues. From germline, CDR1 is SGHRS and CDR2 YFSETQ. The CDR3 region is CASSPAPGQSYEQYF. In DNA, the CDR3 is TGCGCCAGCAGCCCAGCTCCGGGACAGTCCTACGAGCAGTACTTC.

This sequence joins TRBV7-2 and TRBJ2-7; 9 bases are a match to TRBD2. Germline V gene lookup returns CDR1 SGHTA and CDR2 FQGNSA. The CDR3 covers 14 residues. Trimming removed 1 base from V and 6 bases from J; junction bases left unmatched: 4. This CDR3 is CASSLVLAGSEQYF. Written as DNA, the CDR3 is TGTGCCAGCAGCTTAGTTCTAGCGGGATCCGAGCAGTACTTC.

This clone was seen at least ten times. V and J are TRBV7-9 and TRBJ1-5; D unclear. V lost 8 bases, J lost 3 bases, and 14 bases lay in between. From germline, CDR1 is SEHNR and CDR2 FQNEAQ (reference sequence). The CDR3 totals 14 residues. The CDR3 DNA reads TGTGCCAGCTCGAGCAGCACAGTCAATCAGCCCCAGCATTTT. Protein: CASSSSTVNQPQHF.

This clone was observed a handful of times. The V and J genes are TRBV9 and TRBJ2-1; perhaps TRBD2 as D (7 bases). Germline assignment: CDR1 SGDLS and CDR2 YYNGEE. Trimming pared 4 bases from V and 3 bases from J, leaving 20 bases between. The CDR3 length is 17 residues. DNA of the CDR3: TGTGCCAGCAGCAGAGGGCGGGGGCAGGGATACTACAATGAGCAGTTCTTC. Encoded protein: CASSRGRGQGYYNEQFF.

This clone was seen only a few times. The chain recombines TRBV25-1 with TRBJ1-1; 9 bases map to TRBD1. With V trimmed by 6 bases and J by 10 bases, 12 bases remained unmatched. The CDR3 extends over 14 amino acids. Germline V lookup: CDR1 MGHDK, CDR2 SYGVNS. Here the CDR3 DNA reads TGTGCCAGCAGAAGTACAGGGGGCCGATTTGGAGCTTTCTTT. This gives the protein CASRSTGGRFGAFF.